The 29 T cell receptor beta chains presented below share a single source sample, sequenced in a study of cytomegalovirus exposure and HLA in healthy donors. The primer mix had 60 Vbeta and 13 Jbeta primers. The method was immunoSEQ multiplex PCR; TCRdb's version includes in-frame clones alone and lacks a portion of them. The table shows about 140,000 clones, with about 80% occurring only once. The source material was PBMCs. The receptors were gathered from a man aged 25-45 years in good health and CMV-seropositive.

This chain uses TRBV28 with TRBJ1-1; TRBD1 matches 7 bases. The CDR3 sequence is 13 residues long. Looked up from germline, CDR1 is MDHEN and CDR2 is SYDVKM. The J segment lost 5 bases and the V segment lost 6 bases, leaving 6 bases of the junction unmatched. CDR3 DNA sequence: TGTGCCAGCAGGCAGGGGGGTGGAACTGAAGCTTTCTTT. It codes for CASRQGGGTEAFF.

This clone was seen only a few times. This chain links TRBV10-3 with TRBJ1-3; a possible D gene is TRBD1 (6 bases). The CDR3 covers 14 residues. Germline V lookup: CDR1 ENHRY, CDR2 SYGVKD. Trimming shortened V by 6 bases and J by 2 bases, and 11 bases separated the two germline ends. For the CDR3, the DNA is TGTGCCATCAGAGTGGACAGCCCTGGAAACACCATATATTTT. The encoded protein is CAIRVDSPGNTIYF.

CDR3 DNA sequence: TGTGCCAGCAGTGGACAGGGTAACTATGGCTACACCTTC. This codes for CASSGQGNYGYTF. This chain joins TRBV2 and TRBJ1-2, with 7 nucleotides matching TRBD1. Germline CDR1 is SNHLY and CDR2 is FYNNEI. V dropped 4 bases and J dropped 1; count of bases not matched to a gene: 0. This CDR3 contains 13 residues.

The gene calls are TRBV28 and TRBJ1-6; 10 bases match TRBD1. The CDR3 consists of 14 residues. Trimming cost V 4 bases and J 11 bases; bases outside gene matches: 5. Germline-derived CDR1 and CDR2 are MDHEN and SYDVKM. CDR3 residues: CASSSGQGMAPLHF. Here the CDR3 DNA reads TGTGCCAGCAGTTCGGGACAGGGGATGGCACCCCTCCACTTT.

This sequence joins TRBV19 and TRBJ2-5; D perhaps matches TRBD1 (6 bases). The CDR3 runs 15 residues. Trimming shortened V by 2 bases and J by 3 bases, and 13 bases separated the two germline ends. Germline-derived CDR1 and CDR2 are LNHDA and SQIVND (reference sequence). Here the CDR3 DNA reads TGTGCCAGTAGTATATTAGGGGCAGGGGAAGAGACCCAGTACTTC. It is translated as CASSILGAGEETQYF.

The chain employs TRBV6-5 and TRBJ1-1; D gene unclear. The CDR3 runs 15 residues. Germline loops: CDR1 MNHEY, CDR2 SVGAGI. V gave up 0 bases and J gave up 3 bases, with 11 bases separating them. The CDR3 sequence: CASSYSGSGDTEAFF. CDR3 nucleotide sequence: TGTGCCAGCAGTTACTCGGGTAGCGGCGACACTGAAGCTTTCTTT.

The V and J genes are TRBV7-9 and TRBJ2-7; 7 nucleotides match TRBD1. The CDR3 spans 14 residues. Trimming at V came to 4 bases and at J to 7 bases, leaving 10 bases not matched to a gene. Germline V gene lookup returns CDR1 SEHNR and CDR2 FQNEAQ (reference sequence). CDR3 protein: CASSSRDSRWEQYF. The CDR3 coding sequence is TGTGCCAGCAGCTCCAGGGACAGCCGTTGGGAGCAGTACTTC.

DNA for the CDR3: TGTGCCAGTAGTACGGGACTAGCGGGAGGACAATACCTTAACACCGGGGAGCTGTTTTTT. Its translation is CASSTGLAGGQYLNTGELFF. The chain uses TRBV19 and TRBJ2-2; 15 bases match TRBD2. This CDR3 contains 20 residues. CDR1 is LNHDA and CDR2 is SQIVND in the germline V gene (reference sequence). J gave up 2 bases and V 4 bases, and 11 bases lay outside the gene matches.

The rearrangement joins TRBV27 to TRBJ2-7; 7 bases fit TRBD2. The V gene end was trimmed by 5 bases and the J gene end by 1 base; junction bases not matched to a gene: 14. In germline, CDR1 is MNHEY, CDR2 SMNVEV (reference sequence). This CDR3 has 17 residues. Here the CDR3 DNA reads TGTGCCAGCAGTCCCTTGGGAGGTAGCGGGCCATCCTACGAGCAGTACTTC. Encoded protein: CASSPLGGSGPSYEQYF.

This chain uses TRBV5-4 with TRBJ1-4, with 7 positions matching TRBD1. This CDR3 has 15 amino acids. V trimming: 4 bases; J trimming: 3 bases; junction bases outside the gene matches: 6. Germline V gives CDR1 SGHNT, CDR2 YYREEE (reference sequence). CDR3 DNA: TGTGCCAGCAGCCCGCGACAGGGCCCTAATGAAAAACTGTTTTTT. As protein: CASSPRQGPNEKLFF.

The chain combines TRBV7-2 with TRBJ2-7; TRBD2 agrees at 7 bases. The CDR3 has 19 amino acids. V dropped 1 base and J dropped 1; count of bases not matched to a gene: 16. Germline V gene lookup returns CDR1 SGHTA and CDR2 FQGNSA. CDR3 protein: CASSLDRLGPGGISYEQYF. CDR3 DNA sequence: TGTGCCAGCAGCTTAGATAGGCTTGGTCCGGGAGGTATATCCTACGAGCAGTACTTC.

This sequence joins TRBV2 and TRBJ2-5, with TRBD1 identical over 8 bases. The CDR3 is made up of 13 amino acids. The ends lost 7 bases at V and 2 bases at J; junction bases unmatched: 3. Germline CDR1 and CDR2: SNHLY and FYNNEI. CDR3 amino acids: CASTTGAQETQYF. CDR3 in DNA: TGTGCCAGCACGACAGGGGCGCAAGAGACCCAGTACTTC.

This clone turned up a few times. The gene calls are TRBV10-2 and TRBJ2-5, with D tentatively TRBD1 (5 bases). Germline CDR1 is WSHSY and CDR2 is SAAADI. Trimming took 4 bases from V and 3 from J, leaving 12 bases between them. CDR3 length: 14 amino acids. This CDR3 is CASSGRGREETQYF. The CDR3 DNA follows: TGCGCCAGCAGTGGAAGGGGCAGGGAAGAGACCCAGTACTTC.

The gene calls are TRBV5-1 and TRBJ1-5; a possible D gene is TRBD1 (5 bases). Between the trimmed V and J ends, which lost 7 bases and 2 bases, there was a span of 28 bases. This CDR3 is built from 19 residues. Germline lookup yields CDR1 SGHRS and CDR2 YFSETQ. For the CDR3, the DNA is TGCGCCAGCCTCCTCACAACGACAGTCCTTACTGGTGGCAATCAGCCCCAGCATTTT. Its protein is CASLLTTTVLTGGNQPQHF.

The chain couples TRBV7-2 to TRBJ2-3; D perhaps matches TRBD2 (5 bases). The ends were cut back, 0 bases at V and 6 bases at J, with 10 bases in the middle. The germline gives CDR1 SGHTA, CDR2 FQGNSA. This CDR3 is built from 14 residues. As DNA, the CDR3 is TGTGCCAGCAGCTTAGCGATGCCGGGGGATACGCAGTATTTT. Its translation is CASSLAMPGDTQYF.

The genes are TRBV18 and TRBJ1-3; D may be TRBD1 (6 bases). The CDR3 is made up of 15 amino acids. From germline, CDR1 is KGHSH and CDR2 LQKENI. V was clipped by 3 bases and J by 2 bases, with 11 bases between them. The CDR3 protein is CASSPGRQAGNTIYF. DNA of the CDR3: TGTGCCAGCTCACCTGGAAGACAGGCTGGAAACACCATATATTTT.

Only one count was recorded for this clone. The chain recombines TRBV9 with TRBJ2-1, with 13 nucleotides matching TRBD2. The trim removed 4 bases at V and 10 bases at J, leaving 11 bases unmatched. CDR3 length: 16 amino acids. The germline CDR1 and CDR2 sequences are SGDLS and YYNGEE. The CDR3: CASSPQGLAGAVEQFF. The CDR3 region has the DNA TGTGCCAGCAGCCCCCAAGGACTAGCGGGAGCCGTAGAGCAGTTCTTC.

This clone was counted between two and nine times. The chain uses TRBV6-6 and TRBJ1-1, with TRBD1 matching over 8 bases. The germline gives CDR1 MNHNY, CDR2 SVGAGI (reference sequence). The J segment lost 3 bases and the V segment lost 7 bases, leaving 4 bases of the junction unmatched. The CDR3 totals 13 residues. The CDR3 DNA sequence: TGTGCCAGCATTCTACAGGGGGACACTGAAGCTTTCTTT. It specifies CASILQGDTEAFF.

The chain is built from TRBV28 and TRBJ1-3; TRBD1 matches at 7 bases. J was trimmed by 3 bases and V by 3 bases; bases with no gene match: 8. CDR3 size: 16 residues. Germline V gene data show CDR1 as MDHEN and CDR2 as SYDVKM. The CDR3: CASSLVGTAIGNTIYF. The CDR3 DNA reads as TGTGCCAGCAGTTTGGTTGGGACAGCGATTGGAAACACCATATATTTT.

The CDR3 loop reads CASSFGPGSDTQYF. The CDR3 bases are TGCGCCAGCAGCTTCGGCCCGGGGTCAGATACGCAGTATTTT. V is TRBV5-1 and J is TRBJ2-3; perhaps TRBD2 as D (5 bases). The CDR3 loop spans 14 amino acids. V shed 2 bases and J shed 4 bases, with 11 bases lying between them. Per the germline V gene, CDR1 is SGHRS and CDR2 is YFSETQ.

The chain has TRBV7-8 and TRBJ1-5, with no clear D. The germline V gene encodes CDR1 SGHVS and CDR2 FQNEAQ. This CDR3 contains 15 residues. The ends were cut back, 5 bases at V and 7 bases at J, with 18 bases in the middle. CDR3 amino acids: CASSPEVLEGQPQHF. CDR3 DNA sequence: TGTGCCAGCAGCCCCGAGGTGTTGGAAGGCCAGCCCCAGCATTTT.

The J gene is TRBJ2-7, the V gene TRBV19; TRBD2 matches 7 bases. Germline CDR1 and CDR2: LNHDA and SQIVND (reference sequence). The CDR3 has 15 amino acids. V lost 3 bases to trimming and J lost 7 bases; unmatched junction nucleotides: 12. The CDR3 DNA reads TGTGCCAGTAGTATTCAAGGGAGGGGCCGGAGGGAGCAGTACTTC. It codes for CASSIQGRGRREQYF.

The CDR3 bases are TGTGCCAGCAGTTACTGGGGGGGGACGACCGGGGAGCAGTACTTC. Translated, it gives CASSYWGGTTGEQYF. The V gene is TRBV6-5, the J gene TRBJ2-7; 7 bases fit TRBD2. J was trimmed by 7 bases and V by 1 base; bases with no gene match: 10. The CDR3 extends over 15 amino acids. Germline assignment: CDR1 MNHEY and CDR2 SVGAGI.

This clone has a single count. The CDR3 DNA sequence: TGTGCCAGCAGCTTAGGATTAGCCCGACCTCAAGAGCAGTACTTC. Protein sequence: CASSLGLARPQEQYF. V and J are TRBV7-2 and TRBJ2-7; D ambiguous. CDR1 and CDR2 from the germline V gene are SGHTA and FQGNSA. This CDR3 is 15 amino acids long. Trimming left V 1 base short and J 7 bases short, with 17 bases between.

V usage is TRBV28 and J usage is TRBJ2-7; perhaps TRBD2 as D (5 bases). CDR3 length: 13 amino acids. V lost 3 bases and J lost 3, with 9 bases in between. Germline-derived CDR1 and CDR2 are MDHEN and SYDVKM. CDR3 in DNA: TGTGCCAGCAGTTTGAACGGGAACTACGAGCAGTACTTC. Translated: CASSLNGNYEQYF.

This clone was seen a single time. The rearrangement links TRBV19 to TRBJ2-3; no firm D call. CDR1 LNHDA and CDR2 SQIVND come from the germline V gene (reference sequence). The CDR3 extends over 15 amino acids. The ends were cut back, 2 bases at V and 3 bases at J, with 12 bases in the middle. The chain's CDR3 is CASSIYPEITDTQYF. In DNA, the CDR3 is TGTGCCAGTAGTATATACCCTGAGATTACAGATACGCAGTATTTT.

The V and J genes are TRBV5-4 and TRBJ2-1; 8 bases map to TRBD1. The CDR3 length is 13 residues. Per germline, CDR1 SGHNT and CDR2 YYREEE (reference sequence). The V segment lost 5 bases and the J segment 8 bases; nucleotides outside the gene matches: 6. In DNA, the CDR3 is TGTGCCAGCAGACAGGGGGAGCGGGATGAGCAGTTCTTC. Translating it yields CASRQGERDEQFF. The full variable domain, with the rest looked up from reference TRBV5-4 and TRBJ2-1, is ETGVTQSPTHLIKTRGQQVTLRCSSQSGHNTVSWYQQALGQGPQFIFQYYREEENGRGNFPPRFSGLQFPNYSSELNVNALELDDSALYLCASRQGERDEQFFGPGTRLTVL.

The chain recombines TRBV6-6 with TRBJ2-3, with TRBD1 identical over 7 bases. The CDR3 contains 15 residues. Germline V gives CDR1 MNHNY, CDR2 SVGAGI (reference sequence). V lost 6 bases, J lost 1 base, and 7 bases stayed unmatched. The CDR3 spells CASRERQGGTDTQYF. CDR3 bases: TGTGCCAGCAGGGAGCGACAGGGCGGCACAGATACGCAGTATTTT.

This clone was counted between two and nine times. The CDR3 here is CASGRGSPVGEQYF. CDR3 in DNA: TGTGCCAGCGGAAGGGGATCCCCGGTGGGAGAGCAGTACTTC. The J gene is TRBJ2-7, the V gene TRBV7-2, with a possible D match to TRBD1 (5 bases). The germline V gene encodes CDR1 SGHTA and CDR2 FQGNSA. This CDR3 spans 14 amino acids. Trimming left V 8 bases short and J 7 bases short, with 21 bases between.